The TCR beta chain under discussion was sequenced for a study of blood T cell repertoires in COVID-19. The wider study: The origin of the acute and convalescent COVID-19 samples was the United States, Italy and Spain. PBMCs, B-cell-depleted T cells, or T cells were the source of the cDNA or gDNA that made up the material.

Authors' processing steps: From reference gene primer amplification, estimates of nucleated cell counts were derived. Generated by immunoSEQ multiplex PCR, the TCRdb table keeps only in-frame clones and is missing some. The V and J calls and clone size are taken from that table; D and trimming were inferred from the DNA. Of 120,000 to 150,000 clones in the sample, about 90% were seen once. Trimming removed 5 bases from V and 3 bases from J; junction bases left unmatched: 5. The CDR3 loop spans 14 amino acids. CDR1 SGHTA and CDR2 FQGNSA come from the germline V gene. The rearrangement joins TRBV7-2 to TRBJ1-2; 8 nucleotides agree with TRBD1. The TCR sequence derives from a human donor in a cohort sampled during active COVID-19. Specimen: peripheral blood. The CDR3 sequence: CASSPGQGDYGYTF. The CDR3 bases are TGTGCCAGCAGCCCCGGACAGGGAGACTATGGCTACACCTTC.